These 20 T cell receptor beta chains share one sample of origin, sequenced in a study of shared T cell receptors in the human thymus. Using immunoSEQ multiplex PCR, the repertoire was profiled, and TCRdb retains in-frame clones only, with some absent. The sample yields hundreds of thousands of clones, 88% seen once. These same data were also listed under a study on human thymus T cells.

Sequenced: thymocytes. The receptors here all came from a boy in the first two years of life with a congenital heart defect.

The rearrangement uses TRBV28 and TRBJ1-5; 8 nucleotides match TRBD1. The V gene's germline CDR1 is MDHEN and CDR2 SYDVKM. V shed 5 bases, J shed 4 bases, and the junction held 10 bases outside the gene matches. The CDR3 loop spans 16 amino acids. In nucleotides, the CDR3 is TGTGCCAGCAGTACCCCGACAGGGGCGACTAATCAGCCCCAGCATTTT. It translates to CASSTPTGATNQPQHF.

The CDR3 loop reads CSAETSGRETQYF. In nucleotides, the CDR3 is TGCAGCGCCGAAACTAGCGGTAGGGAGACCCAGTACTTC. The rearrangement links TRBV29-1 to TRBJ2-5; TRBD2 aligns across 8 bases. This CDR3 is 13 amino acids long. With V trimmed by 7 bases and J by 5 bases, 9 bases remained unmatched. Germline V gives CDR1 SQVTM, CDR2 ANQGSEA.

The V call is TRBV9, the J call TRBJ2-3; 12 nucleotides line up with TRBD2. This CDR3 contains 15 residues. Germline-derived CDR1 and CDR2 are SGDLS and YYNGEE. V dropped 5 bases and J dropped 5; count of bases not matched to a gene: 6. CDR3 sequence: CASRELAGGLDTQYF. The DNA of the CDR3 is TGTGCCAGCAGGGAACTAGCGGGAGGTCTAGATACGCAGTATTTT.

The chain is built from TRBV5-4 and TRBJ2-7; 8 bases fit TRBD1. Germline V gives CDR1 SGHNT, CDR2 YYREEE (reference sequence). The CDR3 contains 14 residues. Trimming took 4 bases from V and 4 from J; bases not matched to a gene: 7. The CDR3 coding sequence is TGTGCCAGCAGCCCGGCGGACAGGGTTTACGAGCAGTACTTC. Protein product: CASSPADRVYEQYF.

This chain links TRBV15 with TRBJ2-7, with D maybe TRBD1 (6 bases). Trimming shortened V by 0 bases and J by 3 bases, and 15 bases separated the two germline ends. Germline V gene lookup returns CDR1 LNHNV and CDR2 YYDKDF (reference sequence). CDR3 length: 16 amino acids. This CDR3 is CATSRDGVGGRYEQYF. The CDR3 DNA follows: TGTGCCACCAGCAGAGATGGGGTTGGGGGCCGCTACGAGCAGTACTTC.

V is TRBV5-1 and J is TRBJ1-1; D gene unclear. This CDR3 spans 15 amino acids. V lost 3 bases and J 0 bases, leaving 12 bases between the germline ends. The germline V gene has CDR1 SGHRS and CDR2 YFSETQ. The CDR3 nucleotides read TGCGCCAGCAGCTCAAGTAAAGACATGAACACTGAAGCTTTCTTT. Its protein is CASSSSKDMNTEAFF.

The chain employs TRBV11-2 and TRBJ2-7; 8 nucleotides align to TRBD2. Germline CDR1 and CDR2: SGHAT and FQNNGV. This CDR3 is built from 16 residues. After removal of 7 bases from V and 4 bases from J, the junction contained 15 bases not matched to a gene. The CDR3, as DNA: TGTGCCAGCATCTTCGAGGGGTCTAGCGGGCTGTACGAGCAGTACTTC. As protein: CASIFEGSSGLYEQYF. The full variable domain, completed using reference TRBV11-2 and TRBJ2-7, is EAGVAQSPRYKIIEKRQSVAFWCNPISGHATLYWYQQILGQGPKLLIQFQNNGVVDDSQLPKDRFSAERLKGVDSTLKIQPAKLEDSAVYLCASIFEGSSGLYEQYFGPGTRLTVT.

The CDR3 protein is CASSITGVLFF. The CDR3 DNA reads TGTGCCAGCAGTATAACAGGGGTACTGTTTTTT. The chain couples TRBV25-1 to TRBJ1-4, with 7 bases lining up with TRBD1. V dropped 5 bases and J dropped 13; count of bases not matched to a gene: 4. Germline CDR1 reads MGHDK; CDR2 reads SYGVNS. There are 11 residues in the CDR3.

CDR3 nucleotide sequence: TGCGCCAGCAGCCAAGATCGGGGAGGGCCACGGGAGACCCAGTACTTC. This codes for CASSQDRGGPRETQYF. The chain joins TRBV4-1 to TRBJ2-5; TRBD2 agrees at 7 bases. With V trimmed by 0 bases and J by 5 bases, 9 bases remained unmatched. The CDR3 has 16 amino acids. Germline CDR1 MGHRA, CDR2 YSYEKL.

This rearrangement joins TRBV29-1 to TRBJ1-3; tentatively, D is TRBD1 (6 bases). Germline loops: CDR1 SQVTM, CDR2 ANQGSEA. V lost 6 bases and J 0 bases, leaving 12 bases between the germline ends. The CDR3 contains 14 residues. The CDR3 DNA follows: TGCAGCGTCTCCGAACAGGGCTCTGGAAACACCATATATTTT. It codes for CSVSEQGSGNTIYF.

In DNA, the CDR3 is TGTGCCAGCAGCTTTGGGGGGGGGTCCTACGAGCAGTACTTC. It specifies CASSFGGGSYEQYF. This rearrangement joins TRBV11-2 to TRBJ2-7, with 7 bases that match TRBD2. V was clipped by 3 bases and J by 1 base; unmatched bases: 3. CDR3 length: 14 amino acids. Germline V gives CDR1 SGHAT, CDR2 FQNNGV.

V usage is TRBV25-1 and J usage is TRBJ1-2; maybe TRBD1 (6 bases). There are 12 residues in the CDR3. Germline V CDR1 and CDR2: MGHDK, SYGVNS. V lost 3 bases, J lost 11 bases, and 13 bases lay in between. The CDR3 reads CASSDNLQGYTF. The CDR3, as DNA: TGTGCCAGCAGTGACAATTTACAGGGATACACCTTC.

CDR3 sequence (DNA): TGTGCCAGCACCAGGTTGTGGGCTAACTATGGCTACACCTTC. The encoded protein is CASTRLWANYGYTF. The J gene is TRBJ1-2, the V gene TRBV27, with D unclear. Per germline, CDR1 MNHEY and CDR2 SMNVEV (reference sequence). The CDR3 covers 14 residues. The V gene lost 7 bases and the J gene lost 0 bases, with 12 bases spanning the gap.

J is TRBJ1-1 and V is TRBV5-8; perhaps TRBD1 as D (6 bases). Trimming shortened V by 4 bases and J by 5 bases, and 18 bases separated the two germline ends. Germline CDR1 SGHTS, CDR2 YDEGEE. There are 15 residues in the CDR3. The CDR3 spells CASSRARGPGTEAFF. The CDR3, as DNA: TGTGCCAGCAGCCGTGCGCGGGGGCCGGGGACTGAAGCTTTCTTT.

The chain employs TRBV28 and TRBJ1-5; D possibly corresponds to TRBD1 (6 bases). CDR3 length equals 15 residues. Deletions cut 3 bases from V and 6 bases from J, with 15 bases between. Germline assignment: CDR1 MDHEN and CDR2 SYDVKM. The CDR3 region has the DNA TGTGCCAGCAGTTTTATTCTGACAGGTGTTCAGCCCCAGCATTTT. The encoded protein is CASSFILTGVQPQHF.

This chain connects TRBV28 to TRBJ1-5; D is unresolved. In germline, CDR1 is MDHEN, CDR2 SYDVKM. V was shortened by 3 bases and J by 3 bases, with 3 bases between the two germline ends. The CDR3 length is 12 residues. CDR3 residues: CASSFLNQPQHF. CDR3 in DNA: TGTGCCAGCAGTTTCCTCAATCAGCCCCAGCATTTT.

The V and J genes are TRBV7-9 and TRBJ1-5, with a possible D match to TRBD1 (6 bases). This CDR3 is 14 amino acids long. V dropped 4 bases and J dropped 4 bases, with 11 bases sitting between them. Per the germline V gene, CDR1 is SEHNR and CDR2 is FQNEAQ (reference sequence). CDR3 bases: TGTGCCAGCAGCTCAGGGGCAGGGAATCAGCCCCAGCATTTT. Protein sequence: CASSSGAGNQPQHF.

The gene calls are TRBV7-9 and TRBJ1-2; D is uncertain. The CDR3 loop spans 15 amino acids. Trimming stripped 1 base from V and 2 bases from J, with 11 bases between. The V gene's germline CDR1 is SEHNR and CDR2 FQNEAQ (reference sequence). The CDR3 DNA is TGTGCCAGCAGCTTAGGAAAGTCGGGGAACTATGGCTACACCTTC. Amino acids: CASSLGKSGNYGYTF. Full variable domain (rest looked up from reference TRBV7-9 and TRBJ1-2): DTGVSQNPRHKITKRGQNVTFRCDPISEHNRLYWYRQTLGQGPEFLTYFQNEAQLEKSRLLSDRFSAERPKGSFSTLEIQRTEQGDSAMYLCASSLGKSGNYGYTFGSGTRLTVV.

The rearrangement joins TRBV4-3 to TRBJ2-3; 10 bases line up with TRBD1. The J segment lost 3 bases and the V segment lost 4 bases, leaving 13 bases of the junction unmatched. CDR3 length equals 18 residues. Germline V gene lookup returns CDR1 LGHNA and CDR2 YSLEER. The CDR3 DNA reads TGCGCCAGCAGCCCCCTGGGTTTGGACAGGGGGTCGACAGATACGCAGTATTTT. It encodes CASSPLGLDRGSTDTQYF.

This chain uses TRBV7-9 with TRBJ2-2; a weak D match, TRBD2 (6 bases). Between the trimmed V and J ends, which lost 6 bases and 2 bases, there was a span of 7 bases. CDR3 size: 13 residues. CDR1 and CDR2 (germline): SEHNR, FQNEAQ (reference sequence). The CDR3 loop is CASRRGNTGELFF. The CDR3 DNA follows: TGTGCCAGCAGGCGGGGAAACACCGGGGAGCTGTTTTTT.